These 8 T cell receptor beta chains were sequenced from one sample in a study of beta chain features in type 1 diabetes. The authors reverse transcribed all of the isolated RNA, so sequencing captured expressed TCRB transcripts. Method: immunoSEQ multiplex PCR; TCRdb's copy keeps in-frame clones and lacks some. This table has under 150,000 clones, about 50% appearing once. The material sequenced was Tregs from blood. The receptor set was obtained from a man aged 18 to 29 in good health.

The V gene is TRBV5-1, the J gene TRBJ2-5, with D maybe TRBD2 (6 bases). The CDR3 sequence is 15 residues long. V was pared by 5 bases and J by 2 bases, with 16 bases between. Germline V gene sequence: CDR1 SGHRS, CDR2 YFSETQ. CDR3 nucleotide sequence: TGCGCCAGCAGGCTTAGCGGAGGGAGACAAGAGACCCAGTACTTC. This encodes CASRLSGGRQETQYF.

The chain carries TRBV7-9 and TRBJ1-2, with a weak D call TRBD1 (6 bases). The germline V gene encodes CDR1 SEHNR and CDR2 FQNEAQ (reference sequence). The CDR3 extends over 14 amino acids. V was cut by 4 bases and J by 6 bases, with 15 bases left in between. CDR3 in DNA: TGTGCCAGCAGCTCTAACAGGGAAGGGAATGGCTACACCTTC. Translating gives CASSSNREGNGYTF.

The chain carries TRBV28 and TRBJ2-6, with D possibly being TRBD2 (6 bases). Deletions cut 2 bases from V and 5 bases from J, with 10 bases between. CDR1 and CDR2 from the germline V gene are MDHEN and SYDVKM. The CDR3 totals 15 residues. In nucleotides, the CDR3 is TGTGCCAGCAGTTTAGCAGGCGGGAGGGCCAACGTCCTGACTTTC. Translating gives CASSLAGGRANVLTF.

J is TRBJ1-6 and V is TRBV5-6, with 8 bases aligning to TRBD1. The J segment lost 9 bases and the V segment lost 2 bases, leaving 10 bases of the junction unmatched. The CDR3 loop spans 16 amino acids. Germline lookup yields CDR1 SGHDT and CDR2 YYEEEE. The CDR3 sequence: CASSFGRTGSASPLHF. In DNA form, the CDR3 reads TGTGCCAGCAGCTTCGGGAGGACAGGGAGTGCTTCACCCCTCCACTTT.

This clone has more than one count but fewer than ten. The chain carries TRBV6-5 and TRBJ2-1, with D possibly TRBD2 on 5 matching bases. The CDR3 covers 15 residues. Trimming left V 4 bases short and J 2 bases short, with 12 bases between. The germline CDR1 and CDR2 sequences are MNHEY and SVGAGI. CDR3: CASSSWQRTYNEQFF. CDR3 nucleotides: TGTGCCAGCAGTTCGTGGCAGCGGACCTACAATGAGCAGTTCTTC.

The chain couples TRBV7-9 to TRBJ2-7; TRBD1 matches 7 bases. The CDR3 has 14 residues. V was pared by 5 bases and J by 3 bases, with 7 bases of the junction left unmatched. Germline values: CDR1 SEHNR, CDR2 FQNEAQ (reference sequence). CDR3 residues: CASSPRGTVYEQYF. CDR3 nucleotides: TGTGCCAGCAGCCCCAGGGGGACAGTCTACGAGCAGTACTTC.

The V gene is TRBV6-5, the J gene TRBJ2-5, with 8 bases fitting TRBD1. The J call is doubtful: the DNA matches TRBJ2-7 better. Germline CDR1 MNHEY, CDR2 SVGAGI. The CDR3 length is 13 residues. Here the CDR3 DNA reads TGTGCCAGCAGCCGCGACAGGGGCTACGAGCAGTACTTC. Its protein product is CASSRDRGYEQYF.

The gene calls are TRBV27 and TRBJ2-7; 9 nucleotides agree with TRBD1. The CDR3 runs 16 residues. J lost 6 bases, V lost 6 bases, and 15 bases had no gene match. From germline, CDR1 is MNHEY and CDR2 SMNVEV (reference sequence). CDR3 coding DNA: TGTGCCAGCAGCCGAATCGGGACAGGGATTTGGGTCGAGCAGTACTTC. Residues: CASSRIGTGIWVEQYF.